This T cell receptor (beta chain) was sequenced for a study of blood T cell repertoires in COVID-19. Study-level information: The United States, Italy and Spain were the sources of the acute and convalescent COVID-19 samples.

Germline-derived CDR1 and CDR2 are SGHRS and YFSETQ. The V end lost 4 bases, the J end lost 4 bases, and 15 bases lay between the germline ends. The CDR3 runs to 15 residues. Participants were placed into cohorts based on the clinical history they reported. The data were produced by immunoSEQ multiplex PCR, yet TCRdb's version contains in-frame clones alone and is incomplete. The profile shows 220,000 or so clones, around 88% of them singletons. Material for sequencing was PBMCs or T cells enriched from blood (not recorded which). The gene calls are TRBV5-1 and TRBJ2-4, with D maybe TRBD2 (6 bases). The source is a woman aged 45 to 65 with acute COVID-19. For the CDR3, the DNA is TGCGCCAGCAGCCCTACGGGACTGGAGAAAAACATTCAGTACTTC. This translates into CASSPTGLEKNIQYF.